The T cell receptor beta chain described here comes from a study of T cells in Graves' hyperthyroidism and ophthalmopathy. Across the study: Upon initial diagnosis and before any treatment, peripheral blood was collected.

There were TCR beta CDR3 regions amplified from RNA transcripts. The HTBI set primed first-round TCR CDR3 RT-PCR. TCRdb re-analysed the multiplex PCR reads in MiXCR, keeping a single row per CDR3 protein. The table shows tens of thousands of distinct CDR3 sequences, with about 49% occurring only once. Lactation, pregnancy, other autoimmune disease or uncontrolled infection led to exclusion of patients. The specimen sequenced was blood. The origin of this receptor is a woman aged 25 to 45 with Graves' ophthalmopathy.

CDR3 amino acids: CASSSPPYNEQYF. The CDR3 region has the DNA TGTGCCAGCAGTTCCCCACCCTACAATGAGCAGTATTTT. This chain links TRBV12-3 or TRBV12-4 with TRBJ2-3; D gene uncertain. This CDR3 has 13 amino acids. Trimming took off 4 bases at V and 11 bases at J, with 16 bases between the two ends.